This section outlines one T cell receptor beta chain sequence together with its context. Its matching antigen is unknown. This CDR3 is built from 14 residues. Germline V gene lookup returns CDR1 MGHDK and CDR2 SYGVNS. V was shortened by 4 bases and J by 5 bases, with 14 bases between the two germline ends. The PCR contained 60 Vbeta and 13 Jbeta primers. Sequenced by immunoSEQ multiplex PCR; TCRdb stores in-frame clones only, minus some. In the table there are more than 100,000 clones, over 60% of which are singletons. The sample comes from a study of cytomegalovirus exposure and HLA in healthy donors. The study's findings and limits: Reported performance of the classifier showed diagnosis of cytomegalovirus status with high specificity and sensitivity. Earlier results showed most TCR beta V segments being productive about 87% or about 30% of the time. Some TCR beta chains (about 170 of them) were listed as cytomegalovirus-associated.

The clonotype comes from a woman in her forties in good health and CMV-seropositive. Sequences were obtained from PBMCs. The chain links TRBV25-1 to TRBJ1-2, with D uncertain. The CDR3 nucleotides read TGTGCCAGCAGTGTTTCCGGGGTTCCTTATGGCTACACCTTC. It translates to CASSVSGVPYGYTF.